The 20 T cell receptor beta chains below come from one sample, sequenced in a study of post-analysis software for immune sequencing data. Findings and caveats of the study: The study found TRBV5-6, TRBV5-1 and TRBV20-1 among five TRBV segments more frequent in patients than controls.

The antigens for these receptors are not known. Incorporated into the TCR beta cDNA libraries were unique molecular identifiers, which served to reduce PCR and sequencing biases. TCRdb redid the calling of the PCR reads with MiXCR, one entry per CDR3 protein. In the table there are about 200,000 distinct CDR3 sequences, approximately 30% of which are singletons. The sample was blood. These receptors all come from a girl under 18 with multiple sclerosis.

This clonotype was seen ten or more times. V usage is TRBV29-1 and J usage is TRBJ2-1; no reliable D call. The germline V and J ends were trimmed by 4 bases and 5 bases, with 18 bases remaining between them. The CDR3 is 15 amino acids. In germline, CDR1 is SQVTM, CDR2 ANQGSEA. CDR3 region: CSVGVGLGVDNEQFF. For the CDR3, the DNA is TGCAGCGTTGGGGTTGGGCTTGGGGTGGACAATGAGCAGTTCTTC.

J is TRBJ2-7 and V is TRBV7-9, with 8 bases identical to TRBD1. Trimming took 5 bases from V and 4 from J; bases not matched to a gene: 13. The germline gives CDR1 SEHNR, CDR2 FQNEAQ (reference sequence). This CDR3 contains 16 residues. The CDR3 DNA reads TGTGCCAGCAGCCCACATGGACAGGGTAACCTGTACGAGCAGTACTTC. Amino acid sequence: CASSPHGQGNLYEQYF.

Concerning this clonotype: This sequence may be a read error, since a much larger clone differs from it by one base. The V and J genes are TRBV10-3 and TRBJ2-4; TRBD1 aligns across 8 bases. The J call is doubtful: the DNA matches TRBJ2-7 better. CDR1 is ENHRY and CDR2 is SYGVKD in the germline V gene. The CDR3 runs to 12 residues. CDR3 sequence (DNA): TGTGCCACCGAGACAGGGGTTGACGAGCAGTACTTC. Protein product: CATETGVDEQYF.

At least ten counts were recorded for this clonotype. The J gene is TRBJ2-1, the V gene TRBV3-1, with 9 bases matching TRBD2. Germline V gene data show CDR1 as LGHDT and CDR2 as YNNKEL (reference sequence). Germline trimming cut 2 bases from V and 2 bases from J; bases unmatched to any gene: 4. This CDR3 is 16 amino acids long. In DNA, the CDR3 is TGTGCCAGCAGCCAATTGAGCGGGAGGCCCTACAATGAGCAGTTCTTC. Amino acid sequence: CASSQLSGRPYNEQFF.

This clonotype was counted many times. V is TRBV25-1 and J is TRBJ2-3; D tentatively fits TRBD1 or TRBD2 (6 bases each). V lost 0 bases and J lost 0, with 13 bases in between. This CDR3 is built from 17 residues. Germline V gene data show CDR1 as MGHDK and CDR2 as SYGVNS. In DNA, the CDR3 is TGTGCCAGCAGTGAATATATAACAGGGACTAGCACAGATACGCAGTATTTT. It yields the protein CASSEYITGTSTDTQYF. Full variable domain (remainder filled in from reference TRBV25-1 and TRBJ2-3): EADIYQTPRYLVIGTGKKITLECSQTMGHDKMYWYQQDPGMELHLIHYSYGVNSTEKGDLSSESTVSRIRTEHFPLTLESARPSHTSQYLCASSEYITGTSTDTQYFGPGTRLTVL.

In regard to this clonotype: The conserved closing phenylalanine or tryptophan is absent in this CDR3, likely reflecting a read error. V and J are TRBV13 and TRBJ2-5; 11 bases map to TRBD2. Unmatched junction bases numbered 7, after V lost 1 base and J lost 3 bases. This CDR3 comprises 17 residues. Germline V gene sequence: CDR1 PRHDT, CDR2 FYEKMQ (reference sequence). CDR3 nucleotides: TGTGCCAGCAGCTTAGAGCTAGCGGGAGGCGGTAAAGAGACCCAGTACGTC. As protein: CASSLELAGGGKETQYV.

With regard to this clonotype: A much more abundant neighbour one base away suggests this may be a read error. The chain links TRBV15 to TRBJ2-1, with D hard to call. The DNA matches TRBJ2-7 better at its end, which makes the J call doubtful. The CDR3 runs 12 residues. Germline V gives CDR1 LNHNV, CDR2 YYDKDF (reference sequence). CDR3 nucleotides: TGTGCCACCAGCATCCCCTACAATGAGCAGTACTTC. This gives the protein CATSIPYNEQYF.

This sequence joins TRBV20-1 and TRBJ2-4; no clear D. The last part of the DNA fits TRBJ2-5 better; the J call may be wrong. Germline V gene sequence: CDR1 DFQATT, CDR2 SNEGSKA (reference sequence). The CDR3 consists of 11 residues. The CDR3 protein is CSASAPETQYF. The DNA for the CDR3 is TGCAGTGCTAGCGCCCCAGAGACCCAGTACTTC.

This chain uses TRBV20-1 with TRBJ1-2; perhaps TRBD1 as D (5 bases). Germline-derived CDR1 and CDR2 are DFQATT and SNEGSKA (reference sequence). The V end was cut by 2 bases, the J end by 6 bases, with 10 bases between. CDR3 length: 12 amino acids. The CDR3 protein is CSARWRDHGYTF. CDR3 DNA: TGCAGTGCTAGATGGAGGGACCATGGCTACACCTTC.

The V gene is TRBV7-9, the J gene TRBJ1-1; no clear D. Trimming pared 5 bases from V and 3 bases from J, leaving 10 bases between. Germline V gene sequence: CDR1 SEHNR, CDR2 FQNEAQ (reference sequence). This CDR3 region has 13 residues. The CDR3 sequence: CASSTGPDTEAFF. The CDR3 region has the DNA TGTGCCAGCAGCACCGGGCCAGACACTGAAGCTTTCTTT. Based on the CDR3 plus reference TRBV7-9 and TRBJ1-1, the full variable domain is DTGVSQNPRHKITKRGQNVTFRCDPISEHNRLYWYRQTLGQGPEFLTYFQNEAQLEKSRLLSDRFSAERPKGSFSTLEIQRTEQGDSAMYLCASSTGPDTEAFFGQGTRLTVV.

Many counts were recorded for this clonotype. The chain employs TRBV13 and TRBJ2-6; D unclear. Per the germline V gene, CDR1 is PRHDT and CDR2 is FYEKMQ (reference sequence). Trimming cost V 3 bases and J 2 bases, with 11 bases left between them. The CDR3 extends over 16 amino acids. The DNA of the CDR3 is TGTGCCAGCAGCTTGCGAAGGGTGGCTGGGGCCAACGTCCTGACTTTC. Translated: CASSLRRVAGANVLTF.

This clonotype came up a few times. The CDR3 loop reads CASSVAKTTVNTEAFF. The CDR3 nucleotides read TGCGCCAGCAGCGTAGCTAAAACGACAGTGAACACTGAAGCTTTCTTT. This rearrangement joins TRBV5-1 to TRBJ1-1; TRBD1 might be the D (5 bases). Trimming removed 4 bases from V and 0 bases from J, with 16 bases in between. Germline CDR1 is SGHRS and CDR2 is YFSETQ. This CDR3 is 16 amino acids long.

This clonotype was detected ten times or more. The chain has TRBV6-5 and TRBJ2-5; D uncertain. The germline V and J ends were trimmed by 2 bases and 4 bases, with 14 bases remaining between them. Germline CDR1 and CDR2: MNHEY and SVGAGI. The CDR3 sequence is 15 residues long. The DNA for the CDR3 is TGTGCCAGCAGTTACCGCCCCCATGAAGGAGAGACCCAGTACTTC. Protein product: CASSYRPHEGETQYF.

V is TRBV10-3 and J is TRBJ1-1, with 7 bases fitting TRBD1. Germline loops: CDR1 ENHRY, CDR2 SYGVKD. This CDR3 spans 12 amino acids. J lost 1 base, V lost 11 bases, and 4 bases had no gene match. CDR3: CASTGPNTEAFF. The CDR3 nucleotides are TGTGCCTCGACAGGGCCGAACACTGAAGCTTTCTTT.

In its sample, this clonotype was seen many times. The chain carries TRBV5-1 and TRBJ2-5, with TRBD1 matching over 8 bases. The germline V gene has CDR1 SGHRS and CDR2 YFSETQ. With 5 bases clipped from V and 5 bases from J, the junction kept 14 bases outside the gene matches. The CDR3 is 16 amino acids. The CDR3 sequence: CASRTYGQGGLETQYF. The DNA of the CDR3 is TGCGCCAGCAGGACTTATGGACAGGGAGGCTTGGAGACCCAGTACTTC.

This rearrangement joins TRBV12-3 or TRBV12-4 to TRBJ1-5; the D gene is possibly TRBD1 (6 bases). Trimming shortened V by 2 bases and J by 2 bases, and 13 bases separated the two germline ends. This CDR3 is built from 16 residues. The DNA for the CDR3 is TGTGCCAGCAGTTTAAAAGGGGGGCTGGGCAATCAGCCCCAGCATTTT. It codes for CASSLKGGLGNQPQHF.

This clonotype was recorded many times. The rearrangement uses TRBV28 and TRBJ2-7, with 11 bases fitting TRBD2. The ends lost 10 bases at V and 4 bases at J; junction bases unmatched: 9. The CDR3 has 14 amino acids. The V gene's germline CDR1 is MDHEN and CDR2 SYDVKM. For the CDR3, the DNA is TGTGCCACCAAAGAGACTAGCGGGACGTACGAGCAGTACTTC. It encodes CATKETSGTYEQYF. Filled out from reference TRBV28 and TRBJ2-7, the complete variable domain reads DVKVTQSSRYLVKRTGEKVFLECVQDMDHENMFWYRQDPGLGLRLIYFSYDVKMKEKGDIPEGYSVSREKKERFSLILESASTNQTSMYLCATKETSGTYEQYFGPGTRLTVT.

Details on this clonotype: A clone one base away is much larger, so this may be a read error. The chain carries TRBV5-6 and TRBJ2-7, with D tentatively TRBD2 (6 bases). CDR1 is SGHDT, CDR2 YYEEEE, per germline. Trimming removed 0 bases at V and 3 bases at J, with 10 bases between. The CDR3 loop spans 14 amino acids. The CDR3 spells CASSLGLGDYEQYF. The CDR3 DNA reads TGTGCCAGCAGCTTGGGACTAGGAGACTACGAGCAGTACTTC.

The V call is TRBV28, the J call TRBJ1-1, with D perhaps TRBD1 (6 bases). The CDR3 has 11 residues. The V end was cut by 6 bases, the J end by 8 bases, with 10 bases between. Germline V gene data show CDR1 as MDHEN and CDR2 as SYDVKM. CDR3 bases: TGTGCCAGCAGATCCACAGGGGAAGCTTTCTTT. Protein: CASRSTGEAFF.

The chain uses TRBV28 and TRBJ1-1; no definite D call. The germline gives CDR1 MDHEN, CDR2 SYDVKM. The CDR3 runs to 12 residues. The V end lost 7 bases, the J end lost 9 bases, and 15 bases lay between the germline ends. DNA of the CDR3: TGTGCCAGCAACACGATCATCGCGAAAGCTTTCTTT. It translates to CASNTIIAKAFF.